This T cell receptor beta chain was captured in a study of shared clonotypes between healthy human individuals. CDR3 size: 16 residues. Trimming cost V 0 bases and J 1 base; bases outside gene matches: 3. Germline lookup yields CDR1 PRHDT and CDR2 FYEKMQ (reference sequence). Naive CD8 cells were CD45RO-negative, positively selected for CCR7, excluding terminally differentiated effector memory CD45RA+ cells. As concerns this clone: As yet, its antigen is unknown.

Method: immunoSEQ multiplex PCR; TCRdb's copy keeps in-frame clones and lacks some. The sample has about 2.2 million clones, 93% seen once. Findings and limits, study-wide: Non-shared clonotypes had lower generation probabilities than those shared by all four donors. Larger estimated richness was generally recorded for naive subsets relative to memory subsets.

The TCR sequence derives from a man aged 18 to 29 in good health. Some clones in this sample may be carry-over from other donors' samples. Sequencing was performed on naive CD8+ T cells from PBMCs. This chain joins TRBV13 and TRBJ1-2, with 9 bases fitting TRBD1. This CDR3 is CASSLGRQGDNYGYTF. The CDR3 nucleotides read TGTGCCAGCAGCTTAGGCCGACAGGGGGATAACTATGGCTACACCTTC. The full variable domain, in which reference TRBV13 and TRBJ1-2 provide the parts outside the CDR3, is AAGVIQSPRHLIKEKRETATLKCYPIPRHDTVYWYQQGPGQDPQFLISFYEKMQSDKGSIPDRFSAQQFSDYHSELNMSSLELGDSALYFCASSLGRQGDNYGYTFGSGTRLTVV.